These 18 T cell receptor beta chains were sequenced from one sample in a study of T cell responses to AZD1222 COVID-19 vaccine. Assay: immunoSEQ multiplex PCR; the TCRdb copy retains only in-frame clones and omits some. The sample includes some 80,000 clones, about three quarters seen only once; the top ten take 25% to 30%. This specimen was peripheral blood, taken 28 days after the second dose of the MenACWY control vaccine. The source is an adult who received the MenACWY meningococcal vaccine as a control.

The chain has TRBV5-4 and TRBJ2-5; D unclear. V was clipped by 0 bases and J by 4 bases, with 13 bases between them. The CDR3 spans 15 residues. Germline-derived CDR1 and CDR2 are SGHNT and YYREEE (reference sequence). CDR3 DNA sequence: TGTGCCAGCAGCTTGGCTTCCTCCCCCCGAGAGACCCAGTACTTC. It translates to CASSLASSPRETQYF.

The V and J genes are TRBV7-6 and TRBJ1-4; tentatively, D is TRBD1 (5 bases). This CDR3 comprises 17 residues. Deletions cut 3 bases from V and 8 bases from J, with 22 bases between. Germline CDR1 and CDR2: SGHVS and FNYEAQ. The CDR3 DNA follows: TGTGCCAGCAGCTTGAACTCGGGACCAGAGGGAGGAGAAAAACTGTTTTTT. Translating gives CASSLNSGPEGGEKLFF.

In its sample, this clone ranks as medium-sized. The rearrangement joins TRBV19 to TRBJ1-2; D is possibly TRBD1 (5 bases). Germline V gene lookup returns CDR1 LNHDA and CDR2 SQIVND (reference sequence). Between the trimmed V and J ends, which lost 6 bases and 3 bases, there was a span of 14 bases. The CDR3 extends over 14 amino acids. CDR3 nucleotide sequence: TGTGCCAGTAGGAGCAGGGATAGAGACTATGGCTACACCTTC. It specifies CASRSRDRDYGYTF. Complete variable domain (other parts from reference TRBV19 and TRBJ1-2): DGGITQSPKYLFRKEGQNVTLSCEQNLNHDAMYWYRQDPGQGLRLIYYSQIVNDFQKGDIAEGYSVSREKKESFPLTVTSAQKNPTAFYLCASRSRDRDYGYTFGSGTRLTVV.

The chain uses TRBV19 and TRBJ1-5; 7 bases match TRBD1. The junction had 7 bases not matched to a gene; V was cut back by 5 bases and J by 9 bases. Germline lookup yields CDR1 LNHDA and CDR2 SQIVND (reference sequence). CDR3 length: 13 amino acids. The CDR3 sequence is CASSERGLGPQHF. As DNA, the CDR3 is TGTGCCAGTAGTGAAAGGGGGCTGGGGCCCCAGCATTTT.

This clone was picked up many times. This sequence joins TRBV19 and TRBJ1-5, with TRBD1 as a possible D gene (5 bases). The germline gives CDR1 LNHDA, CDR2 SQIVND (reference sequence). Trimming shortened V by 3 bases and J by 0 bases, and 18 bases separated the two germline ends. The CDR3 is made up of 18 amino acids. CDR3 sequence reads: CASSIGQGYAHSNQPQHF. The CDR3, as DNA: TGTGCCAGTAGTATCGGCCAGGGCTACGCTCATAGCAATCAGCCCCAGCATTTT.

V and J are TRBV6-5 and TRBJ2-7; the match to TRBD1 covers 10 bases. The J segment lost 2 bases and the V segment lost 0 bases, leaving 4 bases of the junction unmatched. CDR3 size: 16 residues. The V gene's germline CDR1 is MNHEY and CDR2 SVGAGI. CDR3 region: CASSYSGTGDPYEQYF. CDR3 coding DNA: TGTGCCAGCAGTTACTCCGGGACAGGGGACCCCTACGAGCAGTACTTC.

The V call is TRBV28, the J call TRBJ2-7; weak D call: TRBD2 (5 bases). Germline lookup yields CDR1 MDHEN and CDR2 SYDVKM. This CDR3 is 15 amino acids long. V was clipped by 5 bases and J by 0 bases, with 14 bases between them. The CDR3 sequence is CASSSTGGLSYEQYF. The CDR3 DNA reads TGTGCCAGCAGTAGCACTGGCGGGCTCTCCTACGAGCAGTACTTC.

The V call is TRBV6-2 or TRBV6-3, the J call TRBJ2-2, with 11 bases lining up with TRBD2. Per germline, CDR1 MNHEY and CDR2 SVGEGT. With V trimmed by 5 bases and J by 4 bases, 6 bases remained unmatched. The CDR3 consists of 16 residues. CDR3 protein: CASSDRLAGSTGELFF. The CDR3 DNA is TGTGCCAGCAGTGACCGACTAGCGGGATCCACCGGGGAGCTGTTTTTT.

Here the CDR3 reads CASSFRQGAEGYTF. In DNA, the CDR3 is TGTGCCAGCAGCTTTAGACAGGGGGCGGAAGGCTACACCTTC. This sequence joins TRBV7-2 and TRBJ1-2, with 10 bases fitting TRBD1. With V trimmed by 3 bases and J by 8 bases, 6 bases remained unmatched. Germline V lookup: CDR1 SGHTA, CDR2 FQGNSA. This CDR3 is built from 14 residues.

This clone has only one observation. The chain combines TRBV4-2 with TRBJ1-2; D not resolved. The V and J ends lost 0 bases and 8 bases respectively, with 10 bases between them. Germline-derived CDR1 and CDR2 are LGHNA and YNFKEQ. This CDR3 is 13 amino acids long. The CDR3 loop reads CASSQETDWGYTF. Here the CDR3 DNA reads TGTGCCAGCAGCCAAGAGACGGACTGGGGCTACACCTTC.

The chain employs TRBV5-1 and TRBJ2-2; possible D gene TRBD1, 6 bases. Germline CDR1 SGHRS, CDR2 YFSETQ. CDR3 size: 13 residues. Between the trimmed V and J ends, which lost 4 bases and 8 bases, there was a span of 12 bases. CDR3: CASSTQGSGELFF. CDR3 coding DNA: TGCGCCAGCAGCACCCAGGGGAGTGGGGAGCTGTTTTTT.

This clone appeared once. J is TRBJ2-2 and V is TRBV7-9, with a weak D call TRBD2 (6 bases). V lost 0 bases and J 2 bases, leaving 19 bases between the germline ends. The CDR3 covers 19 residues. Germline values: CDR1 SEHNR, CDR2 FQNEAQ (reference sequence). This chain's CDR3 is CASSLAVRASGLNTGELFF. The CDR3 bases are TGTGCCAGCAGCTTAGCCGTTCGAGCAAGCGGGCTAAACACCGGGGAGCTGTTTTTT.

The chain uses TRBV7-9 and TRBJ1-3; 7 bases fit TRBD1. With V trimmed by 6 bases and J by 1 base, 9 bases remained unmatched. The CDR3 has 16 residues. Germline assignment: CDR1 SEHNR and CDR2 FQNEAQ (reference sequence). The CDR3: CASRAFDRESGNTIYF. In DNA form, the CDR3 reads TGTGCCAGCAGAGCTTTCGACAGGGAGTCTGGAAACACCATATATTTT.

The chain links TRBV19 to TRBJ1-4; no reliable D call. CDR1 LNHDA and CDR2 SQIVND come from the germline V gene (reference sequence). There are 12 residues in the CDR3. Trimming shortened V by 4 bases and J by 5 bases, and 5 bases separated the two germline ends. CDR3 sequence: CASSTENEKLFF. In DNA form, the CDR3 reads TGTGCCAGTAGTACGGAAAATGAAAAACTGTTTTTT.

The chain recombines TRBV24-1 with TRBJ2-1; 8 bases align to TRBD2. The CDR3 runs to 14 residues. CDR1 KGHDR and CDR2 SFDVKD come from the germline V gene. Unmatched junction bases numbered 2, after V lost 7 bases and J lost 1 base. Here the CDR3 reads CATSGGVSYNEQFF. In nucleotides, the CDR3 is TGTGCCACCAGCGGGGGGGTTTCCTACAATGAGCAGTTCTTC.

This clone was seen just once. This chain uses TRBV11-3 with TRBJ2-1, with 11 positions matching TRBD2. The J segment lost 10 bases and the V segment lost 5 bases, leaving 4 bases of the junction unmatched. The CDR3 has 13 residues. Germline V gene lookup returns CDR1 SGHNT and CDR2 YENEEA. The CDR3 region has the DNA TGTGCCAGCAGCAAAACTAGCGGGAGCGAGCAGTTCTTC. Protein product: CASSKTSGSEQFF.

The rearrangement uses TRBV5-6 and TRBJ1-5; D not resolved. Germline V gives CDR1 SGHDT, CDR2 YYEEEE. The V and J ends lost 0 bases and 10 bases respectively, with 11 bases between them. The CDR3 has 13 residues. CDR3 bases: TGTGCCAGCAGCTTGGAGGCGGCCGGTCCCCAGCATTTT. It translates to CASSLEAAGPQHF.

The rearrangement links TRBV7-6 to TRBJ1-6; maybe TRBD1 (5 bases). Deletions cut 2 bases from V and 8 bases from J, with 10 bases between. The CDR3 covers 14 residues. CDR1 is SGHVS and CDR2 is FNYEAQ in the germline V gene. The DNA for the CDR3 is TGTGCCAGCAGCTTAAAGGGGAAGGATTCACCCCTCCACTTT. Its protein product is CASSLKGKDSPLHF.